This TCR beta chain was sequenced during a study of glioma-infiltrating T cells after dendritic cell vaccination. Up to 2 ug genomic DNA was used for TCRB CDR3 amplification. The data were produced by immunoSEQ multiplex PCR, yet TCRdb's version contains in-frame clones alone and is incomplete. Of roughly 85,000 clones in the sample, roughly 85% were seen once. About this clone itself: What it binds is not known.

As to time point: after dendritic cell vaccination, including at tumor progression/relapse. Fresh-frozen tumor tissue and more than two years of survival data were available for all. General study results and limits: TCR clonality showed no direct relationship with survival. Only a small number of patients had complete blood and tumor samples.

This CDR3 region has 14 residues. Germline trimming cut 2 bases from V and 6 bases from J; bases unmatched to any gene: 10. CDR1 is GTSNPN, CDR2 SVGIG, per germline (reference sequence). V and J are TRBV30 and TRBJ2-7; 7 bases map to TRBD2. Material: blood, obtained after dendritic cell vaccination. This sequence was found in a human donor with glioblastoma. The DNA for the CDR3 is TGTGCCTGGAGTAGAGGCGGGGGAGCGGTCGAGCAGTACTTC. This translates into CAWSRGGGAVEQYF.